This TCR beta chain is drawn from a study of cytomegalovirus exposure and HLA in healthy donors (dated by TCRdb to 2015 to 2018). About the full investigation: An earlier analysis of about 530 of the donors reported about 260 Gb of sequence data and around 100 million unique TCR beta sequences obtained from 150 million to 200 million T cells. A later analysis re-analyzed previously published TCR beta repertoires from approximately 700 donors and added high-resolution HLA genotyping to study TCR occurrence patterns. The number of donors typed differed by locus, with roughly 629-640 for A, B, C, DRB1 and DQB1, around 520 for DQA1, 600 to 610 for DPA1, and over 400 for DPB1. An earlier analysis of fewer than 750 of the donors used high-throughput TCR beta sequencing to judge whether each TCR beta V gene segment behaved as functional or pseudogenic. The aim of the study was to test whether cataloging public T cell receptors could identify signatures of past pathogen exposure. The study combined high-throughput TCR immunosequencing, statistical association of individual TCRs with disease status, and machine learning to predict cytomegalovirus infection status. Genome-wide SNP genotypes for about 65% of the roughly 700 donors were used in a later genetic analysis, which treated that subset as a discovery cohort. In the later analysis, no new phenotypic data were used to find candidate immune exposures; instead, reliance was placed on TCR beta sequences and their occurrence across donors. Donor age, sex, ethnicity and CMV serostatus were compiled together with the repertoire data. The study profiled the T cell repertoires of hundreds of subjects by immunosequencing and related them to cytomegalovirus serostatus. A separate validation cohort of 100 to 150 different subjects was used in addition to the roughly 670-subject first cohort. Of the approximately 400 genotyped donors, roughly 76% were placed in the genetic ancestry cluster associated with self-reported Caucasian donors. Among 398 genotyped donors of the cohort, an average of 235,054 unique TCR beta nucleotide sequences were sequenced per donor, 15% to 20% of them non-productive. An early release covering roughly 600 HLA-typed donors comprised approximately 300 gigabases of sequencing data and tens of millions of unique TCR sequences. Every repertoire in the discovery cohort had been generated on one and the same sequencing platform. Class I and class II HLA loci were covered by the typing at four-digit resolution. Several DR-DQ haplotypes were handled as single units for association and clustering because linkage in the cohort was strong. General study outcomes and caveats: Sequencing depth was assumed to be roughly uniform across donors in the presence/absence analyses, though that assumption may not hold. According to a later analysis, most CMV-associated TCR beta chains appeared to be HLA-restricted, and the HLA associations seemed to be driven largely by CMV exposure. A further reported finding was that TCR beta sequences accurately predicted the HLA-A and HLA-B alleles for most subjects in the first cohort. The earlier analysis of 587 of the donors excluded fewer than 20 rarely observed V segments, including chromosome 9 orphons, because counts were too low. A few of the identified cytomegalovirus-associated TCR beta chains were confirmed in vitro to be specific for cytomegalovirus antigens. Several of the top co-occurrence clusters appeared to be linked to parvovirus B19, influenza, CMV and Epstein-Barr virus, according to a later analysis. A later genetic analysis reported fewer N-insertions in productive TCRs among donors in an Asian-associated ancestry cluster than the approximately 670-donor mean. Compared with equally common non-associated chains, HLA-associated TCR beta chains in a later analysis were more clonally expanded and had lower generation probabilities. A cluster of highly shared sequence variants was judged likely to represent a technical artifact of the sequencing pipeline. Most TCR sequences were seen in very few donors, while some public TCRs were found in many individuals. At a false discovery rate of 0.05, a later analysis linked 16,000 or so TCR beta sequences to specific HLA alleles. According to the authors, the approach could potentially be generalized to other disease states and immunological phenotypes. The study gave a list of over 150 TCR beta chains associated with cytomegalovirus. Broadly in line with IMGT annotations, most TCR beta V segments showed up in productive rearrangements about 87% or about 30% of the time in an earlier analysis of 587 of the donors. In this cohort, only TCR beta chains were sequenced, and detectable features were limited by the absence of alpha or paired-chain data. Linkage disequilibrium might explain the correlated functional status among segregating V segments, but an unknown experimental factor could not be ruled out. V-gene and J-gene trimming of TCR beta chains was associated with a missense DCLRE1C variant in a later genetic analysis, and the association was replicated in an independent cohort. In a later analysis, the rate of TCR association differed among HLA loci, with DRB1 alleles having the most associated TCRs and HLA-C alleles having the fewest. The classifier was reported to diagnose cytomegalovirus status with high specificity and sensitivity in both the original and validation cohorts. Because HLA typing was unavailable for some donors at each locus, only the typed subset was used in association tests. Immune exposure information for the cohort was limited to CMV serostatus. When HLA alleles, especially DR and DQ, strongly co-occurred, attributing TCR associations to individual alleles was difficult. Some IMGT-functional V segments, including TRBV6-2 and TRBV6-3, could not be distinguished by the 87-base-pair reads and were therefore excluded.

V is trimmed back by 5 bases and J by 4 bases, and the junction contains 15 bases that no gene match accounts for. The CDR3 covers 17 residues, taking in both the cysteine and the phenylalanine. This entry keeps only the CDR3 DNA: 51 bases, framed from base 1. CDR1 and CDR2, per the germline V gene, are SGHDT and YYEEEE. The library was made by the immunoSEQ multiplex PCR assay. A mixture of 60 forward primers for TCR Vbeta segments and 13 reverse primers for TCR Jbeta segments was used in the multiplex PCR. Amplification of the CDR3 region of rearranged TCR beta genes was performed with a multiplex PCR assay on genomic DNA. The amplified TCR beta libraries were sequenced on the Illumina HiSeq System as 87-base-pair reads. The authors processed their data as follows. A later analysis tallied 80 million to 95 million unique TCR beta chains across the 666 repertoires, and around 9.9 million of those chains were shared by two or more donors. A nearest-neighbor algorithm error-corrected the raw reads and collapsed the reads into unique sequences, merging closely related sequences to remove PCR and sequencing errors. CDR3 sequences were aligned to IMGT reference sequences to assign V, D and J gene segments. For a sequence to be retained, at least a six-nucleotide match to both a V gene segment and a J gene segment was required. A rearrangement was called productive if the CDR3 had no stop codons and remained in frame with V and J, and every other rearrangement was called non-productive. CDR3 was defined by IMGT convention, running from the second conserved V-encoded cysteine to the conserved J-encoded phenylalanine. The earlier analysis of more than 450 of the donors excluded sequences that lacked an unambiguous match to a single V gene segment. An earlier analysis of some 500 of the donors classified V segments as functional when productive rearrangements were above 56.7% and as segregating when the standard deviation between donors was above 5%. A statistical classification framework was built for diagnosing cytomegalovirus status from the catalog of TCR beta chain sequences. In a later analysis, TCR nucleotide sequences were compared against IMGT/GENE-DB human TR gene sequences so that V and J genes could be assigned. Using the TCRdist pipeline, a later analysis assigned CDR3 sequences along with most-parsimonious VDJ recombination scenarios. In a later analysis, each TCR beta chain was defined by its CDR3 amino acid sequence together with its V-gene family, and reads without a unique V-gene family were excluded. To address suspected cross-contamination and a sequencing artifact, a later analysis removed several hundred highly shared, low-generation-probability nucleotide sequences. A later analysis calculated a clonal expansion index for each public chain from normalized within-repertoire ranks of inferred template counts. A later analysis computed generation probabilities with a VDJ recombination model fitted to out-of-frame rearrangements, and checked the results against IGoR. Hypergeometric tests were used in a later analysis to score TCR-TCR, TCR-HLA and TCR-CMV co-occurrence, with a repertoire-size bias correction applied to the TCR pairs. To estimate false discovery rates, a later analysis permuted the HLA or CMV assignments 20 times. A later analysis grouped co-occurring TCRs with DBSCAN, adding TCRdist sequence similarity when clustering within HLA-allele-positive subsets. For co-occurrence clustering, repertoires with fewer than 30,000 or more than 120,000 public chains were excluded, along with four to six repertoires with anomalous nucleotide sharing. Drawn from immuneACCESS, this table holds only the in-frame rearrangements with V and J called that TCRdb kept. Clones are partly lost; checked studies trace under half to an unresolved V gene and leave the rest unexplained. That table supplies the V and J calls and clone size; D and trimming were determined from the DNA. Here the sample has about 160,000 clones; about four fifths occur a single time. Approximately 7% of the sample is held by the ten biggest clonotypes.

Remarks on this clone: Its cognate antigen has yet to be identified. One base away there is no much larger clone; base qualities are not given.

In total, 500 to 700 healthy bone marrow donors made up the cohort. At the time of sampling, every cohort member was nominally healthy, though immune exposures that went unrecorded were likely present. The donor tested CMV seropositive and was one of the 289 seropositive cohort members. A peripheral blood sample was collected from each donor, and TCR beta sequencing was performed on peripheral blood mononuclear cells. The Qiagen DNeasy Blood Extraction Kit was used to extract genomic DNA from the blood cell samples. The source of this sequence is a woman aged 30 to 39 in good health and CMV-seropositive. The sequenced sample was PBMCs. The chain uses TRBV5-6 and TRBJ1-2, and TRBD1 matches 9 of the central bases. Here the CDR3 is given as CASSEPGQGVFGYGYTF. In nucleotides, the sequence is TGTGCCAGCAGTGAACCGGGACAGGGTGTTTTTGGCTATGGCTACACCTTC.